This TCR beta chain was identified during a study of blood T cells in healthy people across ages. The V gene lost 6 bases and the J gene lost 6 bases, with 17 bases spanning the gap. The CDR3 is 13 residues long. Germline CDR1 DFQATT, CDR2 SNEGSKA (reference sequence). Then a second PCR, running about 6 to 12 cycles, was carried out with a sample-barcoded 5' primer and a J-beta primer mix. The template-switch adaptor was a 5' adaptor with 12 random nucleotides. It tagged each cDNA molecule. Each CDR3 protein gets one entry after TCRdb re-called the 5' RACE reads with MiXCR. The sample lists over 1,200,000 distinct CDR3 sequences, 59% occurring once.

J is TRBJ2-5 and V is TRBV20-1; D might be TRBD1 (5 bases). Sequences were obtained from blood. The sequence was obtained from a young man in good health. CDR3 bases: TGCAGTGCCCACGGACAATACGATCAGACCCAGTACTTC. Its translation: CSAHGQYDQTQYF.